The rows below give T cell receptor beta chains drawn from one sample of a study of control samples from healthy donors and cancer patients. Sequencing used immunoSEQ multiplex PCR; TCRdb keeps in-frame clones, though not all of them. The sample contains hundreds of thousands of clones, approximately 92% of which appear only once. Sequenced material: PBMCs. The receptor set was obtained from a man aged 40-50 years with head and neck cancer. Both conserved end residues are part of each CDR3. The order of the fields is D gene, V gene, clone size, J gene, CDR3 length, CDR3 DNA, CDR3 protein. A D gene is named only where the DNA matches it firmly. Clone size appears in some rows only: once, few, many, or a class for an expanded clone.

>.|TRBV2|.|TRBJ2-3|16
TGTGCCAGCAGTGATCTCCGGGACTCCAGCACAGATACGCAGTATTTT
CASSDLRDSSTDTQYF
>TRBD1|TRBV4-1|.|TRBJ2-7|16
TGCGCCAGCAGCCAAGAAAATTTCGGGACAGGCTACGAGCAGTACTTC
CASSQENFGTGYEQYF
>TRBD1|TRBV6-5|.|TRBJ2-7|13
TGTGCCAGCGGGGACAGGGGTCTTCTCGAGCAGTACTTC
CASGDRGLLEQYF
>TRBD2|TRBV10-2|.|TRBJ2-7|14
TGCGCCAGCAGGTTAGCGGGGGACGTCTACGAGCAGTACTTC
CASRLAGDVYEQYF
>.|TRBV5-3|.|TRBJ2-2|14
TGTGCCAGAAGCTTGCCGGGGGATACCGGGGAGCTGTTTTTT
CARSLPGDTGELFF
>.|TRBV18|.|TRBJ2-2|14
TGTGCCAGCTCACAGGGGATCGGCGCCGGGGAGCTGTTTTTT
CASSQGIGAGELFF
>.|TRBV30|.|TRBJ2-7|12
TGTGCCTGGAACCCCACTAGCTACGAGCAGTACTTC
CAWNPTSYEQYF
>.|TRBV4-1|.|TRBJ2-7|15
TGCGCCAGCAGCCAAGGGGAGACAGAGGTCCACGAGCAGTACTTC
CASSQGETEVHEQYF
>.|TRBV5-1|.|TRBJ2-5|20
TGCGCCAGCAGCTTCCCCGGCAAGGACAGGGACTATGTTTACGGTGAGACCCAGTACTTC
CASSFPGKDRDYVYGETQYF
>TRBD1|TRBV6-6|.|TRBJ1-4|14
TGTGCCAGCAGTTATAGGACAGGGAACGAAAAACTGTTTTTT
CASSYRTGNEKLFF
>.|TRBV9|.|TRBJ2-5|17
TGTGCCAGCAGCCCACGAGTAAGTTCGACCCGCCAAGAGACCCAGTACTTC
CASSPRVSSTRQETQYF
>.|TRBV28|.|TRBJ2-3|13
TGTGCCAGCAGTATCAGGGGCACAGATACGCAGTATTTT
CASSIRGTDTQYF
>.|TRBV18|.|TRBJ1-6|12
TGTGCCAGCTCACCAGATAATTCACCCCTCCACTTT
CASSPDNSPLHF
>.|TRBV29-1|.|TRBJ1-2|17
TGCAGCGTTGTATACCAGGGCCCATTTGCGAGTAACTATGGCTACACCTTC
CSVVYQGPFASNYGYTF
>.|TRBV5-1|once|TRBJ1-4|15
TGCGCCAGCAGCCCTCCCCGGGGTCAAAATGAAAAACTGTTTTTT
CASSPPRGQNEKLFF
>.|TRBV11-2|.|TRBJ1-5|13
TGTGCCAGCAGCCGACAGCTCAATCAGCCCCAGCATTTT
CASSRQLNQPQHF
>.|TRBV1|.|TRBJ1-2|15
TGCACCAGCAGCCAAGATGAGGGATCTATCTATGGCTACACCTTC
CTSSQDEGSIYGYTF
>.|TRBV6-4|once|TRBJ2-7|14
TGTGCCAGCAGCATGAACATGGGAGCCTACGAGCAGTACTTC
CASSMNMGAYEQYF
>TRBD2|TRBV10-1|.|TRBJ2-1|14
TGCGCCAGCAGTGGGGGACTAGCGGGTTGGGAGCAGTTCTTC
CASSGGLAGWEQFF
>.|TRBV28|.|TRBJ2-7|11
TGTGCCAGCACCCGGGATTACGAGCAGTACTTC
CASTRDYEQYF
>.|TRBV11-2|once|TRBJ2-5|14
TGTGCCAGCAGCCTCCGGTTGGTCCAAGAGACCCAGTACTTC
CASSLRLVQETQYF
>TRBD1|TRBV6-6|few|TRBJ2-7|14
TGTGCCAGCAGTGCCCGGGACAGCTCCTACGAGCAGTACTTC
CASSARDSSYEQYF
>.|TRBV7-9|once|TRBJ1-6|14
TGTGCCAGCAGCTTAGAGGGCAGATATTCACCCCTCCACTTT
CASSLEGRYSPLHF
>.|TRBV7-9|once|TRBJ2-3|15
TGTGCCAGCAGCTCGGGGGGCTCTAGCACAGATACGCAGTATTTT
CASSSGGSSTDTQYF
>.|TRBV11-3|.|TRBJ2-3|14
TGTGCCAGCAGCCGGGGAGTAAGCACAGATACGCAGTATTTT
CASSRGVSTDTQYF
>TRBD1|TRBV27|once|TRBJ1-5|14
TGTGCCAGCAGTAGGGCCAGGGGGGATCAGCCCCAGCATTTT
CASSRARGDQPQHF
>.|TRBV15|.|TRBJ2-7|15
TGTGCCACCAGCAGAGACCCGGGACCCGACTACGAGCAGTACTTC
CATSRDPGPDYEQYF
>.|TRBV28|.|TRBJ1-3|14
TGTGCCAGCACCCGATTGAGGCAGGGAAACACCATATATTTT
CASTRLRQGNTIYF
>.|TRBV7-2|.|TRBJ1-2|15
TGTGCCAGCAGCCCCGAGGGGACCGCTAACTATGGCTACACCTTC
CASSPEGTANYGYTF
>TRBD1|TRBV7-2|.|TRBJ1-4|15
TGTGCCAGCAGTGCCGGACAGGGGGCTTATGAAAAACTGTTTTTT
CASSAGQGAYEKLFF
>.|TRBV10-3|.|TRBJ1-2|14
TGTGCCATCAGTGAGTCCGGGGGAGGCTATGGCTACACCTTC
CAISESGGGYGYTF
>TRBD2|TRBV4-1|.|TRBJ2-1|16
TGCGCCAGCAGCCTCCTAGCGGTTAGCTCCTACAATGAGCAGTTCTTC
CASSLLAVSSYNEQFF
>TRBD1|TRBV19|.|TRBJ1-2|15
TGTGCCAGTAGGTCCCCCGGGACAGGTCCTGAAGGCTACACCTTC
CASRSPGTGPEGYTF
>TRBD1|TRBV15|.|TRBJ2-4|15
TGTGCCACCAGCAGAGGGGGACAGGGTGGAAACATTCAGTACTTC
CATSRGGQGGNIQYF
>TRBD2|TRBV11-1|.|TRBJ2-1|16
TGTGCCAGCAGCTTAGACCAGCGGGGGGGCATCGATGAGCAGTTCTTC
CASSLDQRGGIDEQFF
>.|TRBV12-3/TRBV12-4|.|TRBJ2-7|11
TGTGCCAGCTCGTACGAAGGCGAGCAGTACTTC
CASSYEGEQYF
>TRBD1|TRBV5-1|.|TRBJ2-5|16
TGCGCCAGCAGCCTCTCGACCTGGACAGGAGAAGAGACCCAGTACTTC
CASSLSTWTGEETQYF
>.|TRBV2|.|TRBJ2-7|13
TGTGCCAGCAGCGAGGGTCCCCTAGAGGAGCAGTACTTC
CASSEGPLEEQYF
>TRBD1|TRBV7-3|.|TRBJ2-2|17
TGTGCCAGCAGCCCCCGGACAGGGAGGAGGAACACCGGGGAGCTGTTTTTT
CASSPRTGRRNTGELFF
>.|TRBV19|.|TRBJ2-3|14
TGTGCCAGTAGTATTCTGGATAGTGCAGATACGCAGTATTTT
CASSILDSADTQYF
>.|TRBV11-2|few|TRBJ1-6|15
TGTGCCAGCAGCTCCGACAGGTCCTATAATTCACCCCTCCACTTT
CASSSDRSYNSPLHF
>.|TRBV7-3|.|TRBJ2-1|17
TGTGCCAGCAGCCGGGGTAGCGGAAAGAGCTCCTACAATGAGCAGTTCTTC
CASSRGSGKSSYNEQFF
>.|TRBV7-2|.|TRBJ2-7|15
TGTGCCAGCAGCTTAGTTTCAGGGTACGTCGACGAGCAGTACTTC
CASSLVSGYVDEQYF
>.|TRBV6-5|.|TRBJ2-1|12
TGTGCCAGCAGGGGGAGTTACAATGAGCAGTTCTTC
CASRGSYNEQFF
>TRBD1|TRBV5-1|.|TRBJ1-4|14
TGCGCCAGCAGCCTGACAGGGATTAATGAAAAACTGTTTTTT
CASSLTGINEKLFF
>.|TRBV5-4|.|TRBJ2-5|14
TGTGCCAGCAGCTTTTACCGTGAGGTGGAGACCCAGTACTTC
CASSFYREVETQYF
>.|TRBV11-3|.|TRBJ2-2|13
TGTGCCAGCAGCTTAGGCCGGACCGGGGAGCTGTTTTTT
CASSLGRTGELFF
>.|TRBV25-1|.|TRBJ1-5|12
TGTGCCAGCAGTGAAATAAATCAGCCCCAGCATTTT
CASSEINQPQHF
>TRBD1|TRBV5-1|.|TRBJ2-7|14
TGCGCCAGCAGCACCTCCGGACAGGGCAACGAGCAGTACTTC
CASSTSGQGNEQYF
>TRBD2|TRBV7-8|once|TRBJ2-1|17
TGTGCCAGCAGCTTTACTCGACTAGCGGGACCTCTAGATGAGCAGTTCTTC
CASSFTRLAGPLDEQFF
>.|TRBV3-1/TRBV3-2|.|TRBJ1-5|15
TGTGCCAGCAGCCAAGGCGGGCAGTTCAATCAGCCCCAGCATTTT
CASSQGGQFNQPQHF
>.|TRBV6-5|.|TRBJ1-5|13
TGTGCCAGCAGTCGGGACATCAATCAGCCCCAGCATTTT
CASSRDINQPQHF
>.|TRBV6-5|.|TRBJ2-7|14
TGTGCCAGCCAGAGCGCTTCAGGGGCCTACGAGCAGTACTTC
CASQSASGAYEQYF
>.|TRBV25-1|.|TRBJ1-3|16
TGTGCCAGTTCAATGGGGCCCTCCTCGGGTGGAAACACCATATATTTT
CASSMGPSSGGNTIYF
>TRBD1|TRBV24-1|.|TRBJ1-5|15
TGTGCCACCAGTGATGACAGGGCTCTCAATCAGCCCCAGCATTTT
CATSDDRALNQPQHF
>.|TRBV27|.|TRBJ1-1|14
TGTGCCAGCAGACCGACGGAACAGAACACTGAAGCTTTCTTT
CASRPTEQNTEAFF
>TRBD2|TRBV27|.|TRBJ2-1|21
TGTGCCAGCAGTTTACCAACCCCGGGACTAGCGGGTTCAAGCTCCTACAATGAGCAGTTCTTC
CASSLPTPGLAGSSSYNEQFF
>.|TRBV5-1|.|TRBJ2-1|17
TGCGCCAGCAGCTTGGAGGTCAGCGGAAGCTCCTACAATGAGCAGTTCTTC
CASSLEVSGSSYNEQFF
>TRBD2|TRBV6-5|few|TRBJ2-5|16
TGTGCCAGCAGTTACTCGAAACTAGCGGGTCTGAAGACCCAGTACTTC
CASSYSKLAGLKTQYF
>TRBD2|TRBV28|.|TRBJ2-1|15
TGTGCCAGCAGTTTATTGGCTAGCGGGAGTTATGAGCAGTTCTTC
CASSLLASGSYEQFF